This T cell receptor (beta chain) was captured in a study of T cells after yellow fever vaccination. Study observations and caveats: Secondary responses were weaker yet peaked faster, day 5 versus 15.

With 0 bases clipped from V and 2 bases from J, the junction kept 10 bases outside the gene matches. Germline CDR1 is SGHRS and CDR2 is YFSETQ. There are 18 residues in the CDR3. Concerning this clonotype itself: Its antigen is unknown.

UMIs and a universal primer site were added when TCR cDNA was made by 5'RACE template switching. Via MiXCR, TCRdb re-called the 5' RACE reads, giving one row per CDR3 protein. The table has approximately 580,000 distinct CDR3 sequences, approximately 16% seen once. The sequenced sample was PBMCs, obtained more than 4 days after the first yellow fever vaccination. The sequence was collected from a man younger than 35 who received the YFV17D yellow fever vaccine. The rearrangement joins TRBV5-1 to TRBJ2-5; 10 bases are a match to TRBD2. The CDR3 DNA is TGCGCCAGCAGCTTGGTGCCCCCCACTAGCGGGGTACAAGAGACCCAGTACTTC. Translation: CASSLVPPTSGVQETQYF. The full variable domain, with the rest looked up from reference TRBV5-1 and TRBJ2-5, is KAGVTQTPRYLIKTRGQQVTLSCSPISGHRSVSWYQQTPGQGLQFLFEYFSETQRNKGNFPGRFSGRQFSNSRSEMNVSTLELGDSALYLCASSLVPPTSGVQETQYFGPGTRLLVL.